Each of the 20 T cell receptor beta chains below was sequenced from the same sample in a study of T cell responses to AZD1222 COVID-19 vaccine. The protocol was immunoSEQ multiplex PCR, while the TCRdb copy is restricted to in-frame clones and leaves out a portion. This table has 150,000 to 200,000 clones, 88% appearing once. Sample: peripheral blood, taken 28 days after the second AZD1222 dose. The receptors originated from an adult who received the AZD1222 COVID-19 vaccine.

The chain has TRBV7-2 and TRBJ2-5; D remains unclear. Between the trimmed V and J ends, which lost 4 bases and 4 bases, there was a span of 13 bases. Germline loops: CDR1 SGHTA, CDR2 FQGNSA. This CDR3 has 14 residues. CDR3 bases: TGTGCCAGCAGCTCAACGAAGGGTTCAGAGACCCAGTACTTC. Its protein product is CASSSTKGSETQYF.

V and J are TRBV6-5 and TRBJ1-4, with D maybe TRBD1 (5 bases). The germline V gene encodes CDR1 MNHEY and CDR2 SVGAGI. There are 15 residues in the CDR3. The V end lost 0 bases, the J end lost 0 bases, and 5 bases lay between the germline ends. The CDR3 region is CASSYSRATNEKLFF. CDR3 DNA: TGTGCCAGCAGTTACTCCAGGGCAACTAATGAAAAACTGTTTTTT.

For the CDR3, the DNA is TGTGCCAGCAGTTTCGGACAGGGGGCAGGGGGGACTGAAGCTTTCTTT. Translating it yields CASSFGQGAGGTEAFF. V gene TRBV27 combines with J gene TRBJ1-1, with 11 positions matching TRBD1. The V and J ends lost 3 bases and 5 bases, in that order; junction bases with no gene match: 8. This CDR3 has 16 amino acids. Germline assignment: CDR1 MNHEY and CDR2 SMNVEV (reference sequence).

Of note for this clone: This sample includes further DNA sequences coding for the same CDR3. The chain carries TRBV9 and TRBJ1-4, with a weak D call TRBD1 (5 bases). The CDR3 spans 14 residues. V was clipped by 2 bases and J by 2 bases, with 7 bases between them. Germline values: CDR1 SGDLS, CDR2 YYNGEE. CDR3 region: CASSVAGTNEKLFF. The CDR3 DNA sequence: TGTGCCAGCAGCGTCGCAGGGACTAATGAAAAACTGTTTTTT.

The chain couples TRBV28 to TRBJ2-7, with unresolved D. Trimming stripped 8 bases from V and 6 bases from J, with 11 bases between. CDR3 length equals 11 residues. Germline CDR1 reads MDHEN; CDR2 reads SYDVKM. The CDR3 DNA is TGTGCCAGCGCGTCAATGGGCGAGCAGTACTTC. Translating gives CASASMGEQYF.

This clone was observed once. The chain employs TRBV7-3 and TRBJ2-5; 7 nucleotides line up with TRBD1. CDR1 and CDR2 from the germline V gene are SGHTA and FQGTGA. V lost 5 bases to trimming and J lost 5 bases; unmatched junction nucleotides: 5. The CDR3 runs to 13 residues. The DNA of the CDR3 is TGTGCCAGCAGCCCGACAGGGTGGGAGACCCAGTACTTC. As protein: CASSPTGWETQYF. The full variable domain, with the rest looked up from reference TRBV7-3 and TRBJ2-5, is GAGVSQTPSNKVTEKGKYVELRCDPISGHTALYWYRQSLGQGPEFLIYFQGTGAADDSGLPNDRFFAVRPEGSVSTLKIQRTERGDSAVYLCASSPTGWETQYFGPGTRLLVL.

The CDR3 spells CASSGRALAGDTGELFF. CDR3 in DNA: TGCGCCAGCAGCGGACGAGCGCTAGCGGGTGACACCGGGGAGCTGTTTTTT. The chain employs TRBV5-1 and TRBJ2-2; 8 bases are shared with TRBD2. The V gene's germline CDR1 is SGHRS and CDR2 YFSETQ. The V gene end was trimmed by 4 bases and the J gene end by 3 bases; junction bases not matched to a gene: 11. The CDR3 runs 17 residues.

The chain combines TRBV28 with TRBJ1-4; unclear D gene. With 9 bases removed from V and 8 bases from J, the gap between germline ends came to 10 bases. Germline CDR1 is MDHEN and CDR2 is SYDVKM. The CDR3 is 11 residues long. This chain's CDR3 is CASTFREKLFF. The DNA for the CDR3 is TGTGCCAGTACTTTTAGGGAAAAACTGTTTTTT.

The chain couples TRBV28 to TRBJ2-5; D is perhaps TRBD1 (5 bases). The germline gives CDR1 MDHEN, CDR2 SYDVKM. V lost 4 bases, J lost 4 bases, and 13 bases lay in between. This CDR3 spans 14 amino acids. CDR3 DNA: TGTGCCAGCAGTTACGACAGTCCCCGAGAGACCCAGTACTTC. Translated, it gives CASSYDSPRETQYF.

Details on this clone: The junction and the germline gene differ at one end; a read error may be behind it. J is TRBJ2-3 and V is TRBV28; TRBD1 aligns across 7 bases. CDR1 is MDHEN, CDR2 SYDVKM, per germline. This CDR3 has 12 amino acids. As DNA, the CDR3 is TGTGCCAGCAGTCGCACAGGGGATCCCCCGCATTTT. Amino acid sequence: CASSRTGDPPHF.

The chain links TRBV5-6 to TRBJ2-3, with D perhaps matching TRBD2 (6 bases). Between the trimmed V and J ends, which lost 1 base and 4 bases, there was a span of 13 bases. There are 15 residues in the CDR3. The V gene's germline CDR1 is SGHDT and CDR2 YYEEEE. CDR3 region: CASSLRAGSSDTQYF. In nucleotides, the CDR3 is TGTGCCAGCAGCTTGAGGGCGGGAAGTTCAGATACGCAGTATTTT.

The chain couples TRBV7-9 to TRBJ2-7, with 8 nucleotides matching TRBD1. J gave up 5 bases and V 5 bases, and 11 bases lay outside the gene matches. The CDR3 length is 15 residues. Germline CDR1 and CDR2: SEHNR and FQNEAQ (reference sequence). As DNA, the CDR3 is TGTGCCAGCAGCCAAAGGAGACAGGGGCGGGACGAGCAGTACTTC. Translated, it gives CASSQRRQGRDEQYF. Using reference TRBV7-9 and TRBJ2-7 for the parts outside the CDR3, the full variable domain is DTGVSQNPRHKITKRGQNVTFRCDPISEHNRLYWYRQTLGQGPEFLTYFQNEAQLEKSRLLSDRFSAERPKGSFSTLEIQRTEQGDSAMYLCASSQRRQGRDEQYFGPGTRLTVT.

This chain uses TRBV10-3 with TRBJ1-2; D unresolved. The germline V gene encodes CDR1 ENHRY and CDR2 SYGVKD. The CDR3 runs 17 residues. Trimming pared 2 bases from V and 1 base from J, leaving 17 bases between. The CDR3 DNA sequence: TGTGCCATCAGTGAGCGGAGGGCCTCGGGGATTAACTATGGCTACACCTTC. This encodes CAISERRASGINYGYTF.

Worth noting for this clone: Other DNA sequences of this sample code for an identical CDR3. The chain uses TRBV27 and TRBJ2-1; TRBD2 aligns across 11 bases. V lost 6 bases, J lost 3 bases, and 4 bases stayed unmatched. CDR1 MNHEY and CDR2 SMNVEV come from the germline V gene (reference sequence). The length of the CDR3 is 15 residues. CDR3 nucleotides: TGTGCCAGCAGCCCAGGACTAGCGGGCTACAATGAGCAGTTCTTC. Protein: CASSPGLAGYNEQFF.

The genes are TRBV7-2 and TRBJ1-6; 7 bases fit TRBD1. Germline lookup yields CDR1 SGHTA and CDR2 FQGNSA. The V and J ends lost 5 bases and 4 bases, in that order; junction bases with no gene match: 5. The CDR3 sequence is 15 residues long. This CDR3 is CASSPGQQYNSPLHF. The CDR3, as DNA: TGTGCCAGCAGCCCGGGACAGCAATATAATTCACCCCTCCACTTT. Looking up the rest from reference TRBV7-2 and TRBJ1-6 gives the full variable domain: GAGVSQSPSNKVTEKGKDVELRCDPISGHTALYWYRQSLGQGLEFLIYFQGNSAPDKSGLPSDRFSAERTGGSVSTLTIQRTQQEDSAVYLCASSPGQQYNSPLHFGNGTRLTVT.

This chain uses TRBV2 with TRBJ2-1; D is unclear. The CDR3 has 11 residues. The V gene lost 8 bases and the J gene lost 6 bases, with 8 bases spanning the gap. Germline CDR1 reads SNHLY; CDR2 reads FYNNEI. Written as DNA, the CDR3 is TGTGCCAGCGCCACTACCAATGAGCAGTTCTTC. This gives the protein CASATTNEQFF.

V is TRBV12-3 or TRBV12-4 and J is TRBJ1-2; D gene uncertain. Trimming pared 2 bases from V and 8 bases from J, leaving 6 bases between. The CDR3 spans 11 residues. The CDR3 sequence is CASSLRSGYTF. The CDR3 DNA follows: TGTGCCAGCAGTTTAAGGAGCGGCTACACCTTC.

The V gene is TRBV27, the J gene TRBJ2-7, with TRBD1 matching over 10 bases. The CDR3 has 14 amino acids. Germline V gives CDR1 MNHEY, CDR2 SMNVEV (reference sequence). J was trimmed by 5 bases and V by 8 bases; bases with no gene match: 9. For the CDR3, the DNA is TGTGCCAGCGGCGCGGGACAGGGGATAAACGAGCAGTACTTC. The encoded protein is CASGAGQGINEQYF.

This clone was counted between two and nine times. The chain is built from TRBV6-1 and TRBJ1-1, with TRBD1 matching over 7 bases. From germline, CDR1 is MNHNS and CDR2 SASEGT. V trimming: 5 bases; J trimming: 6 bases; junction bases outside the gene matches: 9. The length of the CDR3 is 14 residues. CDR3 sequence: CASSYSTDRAEAFF. The CDR3, as DNA: TGTGCCAGCAGTTATTCCACAGACAGGGCTGAAGCTTTCTTT.

The chain joins TRBV12-3 or TRBV12-4 to TRBJ1-5; D not resolved. This CDR3 is 13 amino acids long. Trimming removed 6 bases from V and 2 bases from J, with 8 bases in between. CDR3 nucleotide sequence: TGTGCCAGCAGGGTTGGGGGCAATCAGCCCCAGCATTTT. It encodes CASRVGGNQPQHF.